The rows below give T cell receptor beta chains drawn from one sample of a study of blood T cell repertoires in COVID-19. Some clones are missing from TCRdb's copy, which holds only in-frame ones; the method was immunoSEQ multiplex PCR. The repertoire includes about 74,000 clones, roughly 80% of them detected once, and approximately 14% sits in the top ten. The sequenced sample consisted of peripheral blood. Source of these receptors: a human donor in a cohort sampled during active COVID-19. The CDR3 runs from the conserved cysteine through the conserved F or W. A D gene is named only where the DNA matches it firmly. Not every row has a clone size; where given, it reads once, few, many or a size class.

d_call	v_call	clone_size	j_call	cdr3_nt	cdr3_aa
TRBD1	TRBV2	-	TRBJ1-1	TGTGCCAGCAGCAGACAGGGGAACACTGAAGCTTTCTTT	CASSRQGNTEAFF
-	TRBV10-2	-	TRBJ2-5	TGCGCCAGCCTCCTCGGGGTATCGTCCCAAGAGACCCAGTACTTC	CASLLGVSSQETQYF
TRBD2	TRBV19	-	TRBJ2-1	TGTGCCAGTAGACTAGCGGGCGTAAGCTCCTACAATGAGCAGTTCTTC	CASRLAGVSSYNEQFF
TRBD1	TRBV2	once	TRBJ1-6	TGTGCCAGTGGGGACAGGGGCTTTGGGTTTTCACCCCTCCACTTT	CASGDRGFGFSPLHF
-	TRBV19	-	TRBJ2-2	TGTGCCAGTAGTATAGGGAGTACTACCCTATTAACCGGGGAGCTGTTTTTT	CASSIGSTTLLTGELFF
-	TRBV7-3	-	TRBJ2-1	TGTGCCAGCAGCACTCAACAGGGAACTGAGCAGTTCTTC	CASSTQQGTEQFF
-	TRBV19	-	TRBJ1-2	TGTGCCAGTAGTAGCTTAATTCGGGTAGGGGTTCGTGGCTACACCTTC	CASSSLIRVGVRGYTF
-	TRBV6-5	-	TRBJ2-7	TGTGCCAGCAGTTGGGCATCCGCCTACGAGCAGTACTTC	CASSWASAYEQYF
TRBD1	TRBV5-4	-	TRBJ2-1	TGTGCCAGCAGCTTGGTCGGGACAGGGTGGAATGAGCAGTTCTTC	CASSLVGTGWNEQFF
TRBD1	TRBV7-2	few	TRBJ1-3	TGTGCCAGCAGCTCGGGGACAGGGATCGGCCCTGGAAACACCATATATTTT	CASSSGTGIGPGNTIYF
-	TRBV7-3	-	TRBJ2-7	TGTGCCAGCAGCTTGGGGCTCAACTACGAGCAGTACTTC	CASSLGLNYEQYF
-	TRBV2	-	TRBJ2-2	TGTGCCAGCAGTGAAGGCGGGGTCACCACCGGGGAGCTGTTTTTT	CASSEGGVTTGELFF
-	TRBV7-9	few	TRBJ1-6	TGTGCCAGCAGCTTAGGACTGGATTCACCCCTCCACTTT	CASSLGLDSPLHF
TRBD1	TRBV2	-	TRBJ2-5	TGTGCCAGCAGTGGTGGGACAGGGGGCTTAGAGACCCAGTACTTC	CASSGGTGGLETQYF
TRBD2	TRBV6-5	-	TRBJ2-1	TGTGCCAGCAGTTACCAACGGGGGGATGAGCAGTTCTTC	CASSYQRGDEQFF
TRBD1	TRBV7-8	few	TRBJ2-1	TGTGCCAGCAGCTTAGCGCAGGGGGCGGGCTACAATGAGCAGTTCTTC	CASSLAQGAGYNEQFF
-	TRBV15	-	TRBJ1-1	TGTGCCACCAGCAGAGATCCCGGAGTTTCTGAAGCTTTCTTT	CATSRDPGVSEAFF
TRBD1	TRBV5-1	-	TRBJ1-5	TGCGCCAGCAGCGCAGCAGGGGGCGCTGGGCAGCCCCAGCATTTT	CASSAAGGAGQPQHF
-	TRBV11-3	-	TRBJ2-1	TGTGCCAGCAGCTTATCGGCGGCTAACTCCTACAATGAGCAGTTCTTC	CASSLSAANSYNEQFF
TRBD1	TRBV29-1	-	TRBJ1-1	TGCAGCGCCGAGCGCGGGACAGGGCGGGAGGCTTTCTTT	CSAERGTGREAFF
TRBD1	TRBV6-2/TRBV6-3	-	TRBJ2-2	TGTGCCAGCAGTTACAGCGGTGTCGGGCGACAGGGAGTGACCGGGGAGCTGTTTTTT	CASSYSGVGRQGVTGELFF
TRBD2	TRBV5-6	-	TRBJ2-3	TGTGCCAGCAGCTTGGAACTAGCGGAGAAAAGCACAGATACGCAGTATTTT	CASSLELAEKSTDTQYF
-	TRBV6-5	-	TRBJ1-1	TGTGCCAGCAATTTCGGGGACACCCTGAACACTGAAGCTTTCTTT	CASNFGDTLNTEAFF
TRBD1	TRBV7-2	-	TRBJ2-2	TGTGCCAGCAGCTTAGTGGGACAGGGTGTCGGGGAGCTGTTTTTT	CASSLVGQGVGELFF
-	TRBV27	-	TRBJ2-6	TGTGCCAGCAGTTTCGGCTCTGGGGCCAACGTCCTGACTTTC	CASSFGSGANVLTF
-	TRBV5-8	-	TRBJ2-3	TGTGCCAGCAGTCGTGAGATAGATACGCAGTATTTT	CASSREIDTQYF
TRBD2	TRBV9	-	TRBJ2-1	TGTGCCAGCAGCGCCAGCGGGGGCTACAATGAGCAGTTCTTC	CASSASGGYNEQFF
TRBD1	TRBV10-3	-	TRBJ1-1	TGTGCCATCCGGGCAGGGGGTTCGTACACTGAAGCTTTCTTT	CAIRAGGSYTEAFF
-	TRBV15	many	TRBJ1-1	TGTGCCACCAGCAGAGATCAGGGCAGGGTCGATGAAGCTTTCTTT	CATSRDQGRVDEAFF
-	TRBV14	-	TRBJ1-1	TGTGCCAGCAGCACTTTTAACACTGAAGCTTTCTTT	CASSTFNTEAFF
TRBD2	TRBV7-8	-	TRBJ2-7	TGTGCCAGCAGCCCGGAGCGGGGGGGCTACGAGCAGTACTTC	CASSPERGGYEQYF
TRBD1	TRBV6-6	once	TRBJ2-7	TGTGCCAGCACCCCAGGGACAGGGCTTTACGAGCAGTACTTC	CASTPGTGLYEQYF
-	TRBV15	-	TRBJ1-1	TGTGCCACCAGCAGAGATCGGGGGAGGGGCGTCACTGAAGCTTTCTTT	CATSRDRGRGVTEAFF
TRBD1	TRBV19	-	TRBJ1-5	TGTGCCAGTCAAAACAGGGGTCATCAGCCCCAGCATTTT	CASQNRGHQPQHF
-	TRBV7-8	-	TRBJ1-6	TGTGCCAGCAGCGTAACGGACAGTTCAATCGGCCTCCACTTT	CASSVTDSSIGLHF
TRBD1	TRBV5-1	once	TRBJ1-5	TGCGCCAGCAGCTTAACTGGACAGGGGACGCCCCAGCATTTT	CASSLTGQGTPQHF
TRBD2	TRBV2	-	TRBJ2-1	TGTGCCAGCACTAGCGGGGGGGCCGAGTCCTACAATGAGCAGTTCTTC	CASTSGGAESYNEQFF
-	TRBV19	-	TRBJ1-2	TGTGCCAGTAGTCCTGGTCGGGCAGGAGGCTATGGCTACACCTTC	CASSPGRAGGYGYTF
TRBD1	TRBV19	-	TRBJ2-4	TGTGCCAGTAGTCCTCGACAGGGGAGGAGGAACATTCAGTACTTC	CASSPRQGRRNIQYF
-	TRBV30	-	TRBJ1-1	TGTGCCTGGAAGGAGGACACTGAAGCTTTCTTT	CAWKEDTEAFF
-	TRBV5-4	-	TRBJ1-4	TGTGCCAGCAGCTTCGCGGATGAAAAACTGTTTTTT	CASSFADEKLFF
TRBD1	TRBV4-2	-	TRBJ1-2	TGTGCCAGCGGCCCGACAGGGGCTTTTGACTATGGCTACACCTTC	CASGPTGAFDYGYTF
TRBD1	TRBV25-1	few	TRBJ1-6	TGTGCCAGCAGTGGACAGGGGGCTTCACCCCTCCACTTT	CASSGQGASPLHF
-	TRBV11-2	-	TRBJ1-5	TGTGCCAGCAGCTTAGAGCGAAATCAGCCCCAGCATTTT	CASSLERNQPQHF
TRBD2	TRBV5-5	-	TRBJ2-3	TGTGCCAGCAGCTTGGAACTAGCGGGGGGATTTACAGATACGCAGTATTTT	CASSLELAGGFTDTQYF